These T cell receptor beta chains were read from a single sample in a study of T cells expressing NK-cell markers. Using the 5' RACE reads, TCRdb records one entry per CDR3 protein without DNA. Its listing shows approximately 150,000 distinct CDR3 sequences. The sequenced sample was blood T cells: a sorted CD56 or NKG2C T cell subset, CD4+ or CD8+ T cells, or bulk PBMC T cells (not recorded which). Every receptor here comes from a man younger than 35 in good health. Both conserved end residues are part of each CDR3.

>TRBV18|TRBJ2-6|16
CASSPASTLGANVLTF
>TRBV20-1|TRBJ2-1|11
CSATLEDEQFF
>TRBV12-3/TRBV12-4|TRBJ2-1|17
CASIPGLAGSSYNEQFF
>TRBV19|TRBJ1-1|17
CASSSLSRDRLNTEAFF
>TRBV20-1|TRBJ2-2|15
CSARTGHSNTGELFF
>TRBV7-6|TRBJ1-1|14
CASSLEPGGTEAFF
>TRBV19|TRBJ2-1|18
CASSLPSVGGIGYNEQFF
>TRBV7-9|TRBJ2-1|15
CASSLVAGEINEQFF
>TRBV29-1|TRBJ1-2|14
CSVRDKSIDYGYTF
>TRBV15|TRBJ2-5|14
CATSGVTGGQTQYF
>TRBV7-9|TRBJ1-2|13
CASIGALSYGYTF
>TRBV10-3|TRBJ2-1|16
CAISESASSSYNEQFF
>TRBV7-2|TRBJ2-1|15
CASSKGGRMGNEQFF
>TRBV7-9|TRBJ2-1|13
CASSPGGYLARFF
>TRBV9|TRBJ2-1|14
CASSVGGSNNEQFF
>TRBV30|TRBJ1-1|14
CAWTQSGWAAEAFF
>TRBV15|TRBJ2-3|15
CATSRSGTPTDTQYF
>TRBV24-1|TRBJ2-1|14
CATSHNTGYNEQFF
>TRBV7-9|TRBJ2-1|16
CASSTIRGGMGYEQFF
>TRBV29-1|TRBJ2-1|13
CSVDGAGNNEQFF
>TRBV27|TRBJ2-1|16
CASRPPGTSGEDEQFF
>TRBV6-2/TRBV6-3|TRBJ2-1|13
CASEIGLAREQFF
>TRBV20-1|TRBJ2-5|15
CSASFGSGTGETQYF
>TRBV6-5|TRBJ2-5|16
CASSYSPTASRETQYF
>TRBV27|TRBJ2-2|16
CASSSEDREDTGELFF
>TRBV10-2|TRBJ2-3|17
CASGEEPSGRVSDTQYF
>TRBV19|TRBJ2-6|18
CASSIREWAASGANVLTF